Listed here is a single T cell receptor (beta chain). The data were obtained in a study of T cell changes during pregnancy in multiple sclerosis. Measured with immunoSEQ multiplex PCR; TCRdb has only the in-frame clones, and not every one. Among approximately 50,000 clones listed, 92% were seen once. J gave up 8 bases and V 4 bases, and 5 bases lay outside the gene matches. The CDR3 has 15 amino acids. The V gene's germline CDR1 is KGHSH and CDR2 LQKENI. The sequence came from a female donor with multiple sclerosis, enrolled in a pregnancy study. Sample: CD4+ T cells from peripheral blood mononuclear cells, taken after pregnancy. This sequence joins TRBV18 and TRBJ2-1; 13 positions match TRBD2. This chain's CDR3 is CASSRGTSGTYEQFF. CDR3 DNA: TGTGCCAGCTCACGTGGGACTAGCGGGACCTATGAGCAGTTCTTC.